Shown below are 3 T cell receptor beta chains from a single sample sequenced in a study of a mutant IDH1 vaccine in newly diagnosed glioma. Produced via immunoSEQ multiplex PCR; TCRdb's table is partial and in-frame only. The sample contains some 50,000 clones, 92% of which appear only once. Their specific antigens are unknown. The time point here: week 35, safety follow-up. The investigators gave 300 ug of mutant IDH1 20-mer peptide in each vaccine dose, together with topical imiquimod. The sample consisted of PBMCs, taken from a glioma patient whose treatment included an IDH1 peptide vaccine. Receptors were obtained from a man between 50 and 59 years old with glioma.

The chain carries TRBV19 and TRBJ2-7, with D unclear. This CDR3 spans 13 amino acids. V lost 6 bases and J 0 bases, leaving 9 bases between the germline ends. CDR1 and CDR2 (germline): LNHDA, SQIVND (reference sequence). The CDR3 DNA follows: TGTGCCAGTAGCGCCGCAAGCTCCTACGAGCAGTACTTC. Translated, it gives CASSAASSYEQYF.

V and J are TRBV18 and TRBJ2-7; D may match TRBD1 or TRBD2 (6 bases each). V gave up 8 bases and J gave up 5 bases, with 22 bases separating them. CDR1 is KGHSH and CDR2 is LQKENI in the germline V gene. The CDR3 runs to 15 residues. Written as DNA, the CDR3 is TGTGCCAGCCGCCCATCTCAAGGGGGGATCCACGAGCAGTACTTC. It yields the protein CASRPSQGGIHEQYF.

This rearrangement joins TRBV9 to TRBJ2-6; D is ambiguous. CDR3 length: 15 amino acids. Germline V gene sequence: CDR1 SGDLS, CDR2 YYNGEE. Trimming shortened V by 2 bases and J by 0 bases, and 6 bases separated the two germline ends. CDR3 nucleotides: TGTGCCAGCAGCGTCCGAAGCTCTGGGGCCAACGTCCTGACTTTC. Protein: CASSVRSSGANVLTF.